This TCR beta chain stems from a study of shared clonotypes between healthy human individuals. The table came from immunoSEQ multiplex PCR; TCRdb's copy has only in-frame clones and leaves some out. The sample contains 2 million to 2.5 million clones, 90% to 95% of which appear only once. Between the trimmed V and J ends, which lost 6 bases and 3 bases, there was a span of 15 bases. The CDR3 runs 15 residues. The germline CDR1 and CDR2 sequences are SGHTA and FQGNSA. Sequenced sample: naive CD4+ T cells from PBMCs. Subset of the sample: CD45RA+ positively selected. The sequence came from a man aged 18 to 30 in good health. Some clones in this sample may be carry-over from other donors' samples. The chain combines TRBV7-2 with TRBJ2-1; the D gene is possibly TRBD2 (5 bases). The CDR3 is CASSRVSGLYNEQFF. DNA of the CDR3: TGTGCCAGCAGTCGGGTCAGCGGACTCTACAATGAGCAGTTCTTC.